These 5 T cell receptor beta chains originate from one sample sequenced in a study of blood T cell repertoires in COVID-19. The data were produced by immunoSEQ multiplex PCR, yet TCRdb's version contains in-frame clones alone and is incomplete. Of over 30,000 clones listed, 70% to 80% were seen once; the top ten hold around 15%. Source material: peripheral blood. The receptors stem from a human donor in a cohort sampled during active COVID-19.

The rearrangement joins TRBV23-1 to TRBJ2-2; the match to TRBD2 covers 14 bases. TRBV23-1 is classed as an ORF, of uncertain function. The V segment lost 4 bases and the J segment 9 bases; nucleotides outside the gene matches: 10. This CDR3 contains 17 residues. The CDR3 sequence is CASSRVRLAGGRRELFF. CDR3 in DNA: TGCGCCAGCAGTCGAGTCCGACTAGCGGGAGGGCGGAGGGAGCTGTTTTTT.

The genes are TRBV3-1 (or the pseudogene TRBV3-2) and TRBJ2-7; the D gene is possibly TRBD1 (6 bases). Between the trimmed V and J ends, which lost 4 bases and 3 bases, there was a span of 19 bases. The CDR3 is made up of 16 amino acids. Germline CDR1 is LGHDT and CDR2 is YNNKEL (reference sequence). The CDR3 reads CASSPSMTTGNYEQYF. The CDR3 DNA reads TGTGCCAGCAGCCCATCAATGACCACAGGGAACTACGAGCAGTACTTC.

This rearrangement joins TRBV9 to TRBJ1-3; a weak D match, TRBD1 (6 bases). V gave up 0 bases and J gave up 3 bases, with 13 bases separating them. Germline lookup yields CDR1 SGDLS and CDR2 YYNGEE. The CDR3 length is 16 residues. The CDR3 nucleotides read TGTGCCAGCAGCGTAGTAAGGGGGGGCTGTGGAAACACCATATATTTT. Translation: CASSVVRGGCGNTIYF.

This clone was detected only once. This chain joins TRBV18 and TRBJ2-2; D possibly corresponds to TRBD2 (5 bases). The ends were cut back, 3 bases at V and 1 base at J, with 9 bases in the middle. This CDR3 has 15 amino acids. Germline V gene sequence: CDR1 KGHSH, CDR2 LQKENI. The CDR3 reads CASSPGEGNTGELFF. The CDR3 DNA reads as TGTGCCAGCTCACCGGGAGAAGGGAACACCGGGGAGCTGTTTTTT.

V is TRBV6-6 and J is TRBJ1-4, with 7 bases aligning to TRBD1. Germline V lookup: CDR1 MNHNY, CDR2 SVGAGI (reference sequence). Trimming took 2 bases from V and 4 from J; bases not matched to a gene: 7. This CDR3 is built from 16 residues. The CDR3 sequence: CASSYPPGQINEKLFF. CDR3 bases: TGTGCCAGCAGTTACCCCCCGGGACAGATTAATGAAAAACTGTTTTTT.